The source of this T cell receptor beta chain is a study of shared T cell receptors in the human thymus (dated by TCRdb to about 2021). With regard to the full study: The study examined how self-reactive, shared T-cell receptor alpha chains are generated in the human thymus.

The library was produced with the immunoSEQ multiplex PCR assay. The immuneACCESS repertoire file appears here via TCRdb, limited to in-frame rearrangements. These files lack a portion of the clones; in checked studies, under half of the deficit traces to unresolved V genes, and the cause of the others is not known. This sample gives some 640,000 clones in total; around 87% of them show up just once. Roughly 0.0086% of the sample is taken by the ten largest. This clone was picked up one time. There is no known antigen for this receptor. It has no much larger one-base neighbor in the sample; base qualities were not kept. CDR1 and CDR2 were assigned from the germline V gene (reference sequence) as MNHNY and SVGAGI. The junction shows trimming of 4 bases on V and 4 bases on J, and the gene matches do not reach 10 bases of it. The CDR3 holds 16 amino acids from the cysteine to the phenylalanine. Here the CDR3 DNA is all that survives: 48 bases in frame from base 1.

Another study also made use of these data, one on human thymus T cells. As that second study puts it: Donors were immunologically healthy infants undergoing open corrective cardiac surgery for congenital heart defects in Finland. Thymus tissue was collected as surgical resects that were removed during corrective cardiac surgery. Biased V and J gene segment usage appeared to be present in both thymic and peripheral blood repertoires. According to the related research, thymic TCR repertoires were highly overlapping among unrelated individuals. TCR alpha and beta repertoires from about eight infant thymus samples and a few related peripheral blood samples were characterized in the study. The cohort included about six male and two female infants, with donor ages spanning 7 to 244 days. Thymocytes were mechanically released from the tissue and were stored as pellets of roughly 10-32 million cells at -70 degrees C. Genomic DNA was extracted from frozen cell pellets with a QIAsymphony instrument. TCRB and TCRAD loci were amplified from a standardized quantity of quality-controlled genomic DNA using the immunoSEQ multiplex PCR assay. The amplicons spanned the V(D)J region and were long enough to cover the CDR3 and allow V and J genes to be identified. Through the commercial immunoSEQ service, the amplicons were sequenced on an Illumina platform. Primer bias and sequencing errors were corrected as previously described, and TCRAD and TCRB were defined on the basis of the IMGT database. The repertoires were analysed using immunoSEQ Analyzer 3.0 and VDJTools for basic statistics, V/J segment usage, diversity estimates, rarefaction and pairwise overlap. To estimate diversity, the Chao1, ChaoE, Efron-Thisted, Shannon and inverse Simpson indices were applied, and diversity was also estimated on datasets down-sampled to the smallest sample. Repertoire overlap used strict matching of CDR3 nucleotide sequence, V gene and J gene, with Jaccard-based multidimensional scaling clustering. On average, approximately 790,000 unique TCRB clonotypes were obtained from thymus samples, compared with approximately 84,000 from blood samples.

This chain is built from TRBV6-6 and TRBJ2-7, and 10 junctional nucleotides match TRBD2. Sequenced sample: thymocytes. This clonotype was obtained from a boy in the first two years of life with a congenital heart defect. Donor details come from another sample of the same person, matched by shared clones. The CDR3 protein is CASSSSLAGEEYEQYF. The DNA sequence is TGTGCCAGCAGTTCGTCCCTAGCGGGAGAAGAATACGAGCAGTACTTC.